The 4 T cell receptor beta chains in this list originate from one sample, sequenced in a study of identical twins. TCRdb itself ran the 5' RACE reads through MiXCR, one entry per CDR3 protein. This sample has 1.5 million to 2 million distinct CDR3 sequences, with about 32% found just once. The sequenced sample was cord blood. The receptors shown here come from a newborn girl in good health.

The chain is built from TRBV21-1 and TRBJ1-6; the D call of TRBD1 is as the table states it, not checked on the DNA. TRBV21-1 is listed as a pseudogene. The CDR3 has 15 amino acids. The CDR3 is CARRRGGRKNSPLHF. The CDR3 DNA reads TGTGCCAGACGAAGGGGGGGGCGAAAAAATTCACCCCTCCACTTT.

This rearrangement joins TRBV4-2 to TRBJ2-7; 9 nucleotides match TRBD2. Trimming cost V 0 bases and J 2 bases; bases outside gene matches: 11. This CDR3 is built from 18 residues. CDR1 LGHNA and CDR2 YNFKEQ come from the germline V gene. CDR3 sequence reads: CASSQDPSTSGLTYEQYF. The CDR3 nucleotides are TGTGCCAGCAGCCAAGATCCCTCAACTAGCGGGTTAACCTACGAGCAGTACTTC.

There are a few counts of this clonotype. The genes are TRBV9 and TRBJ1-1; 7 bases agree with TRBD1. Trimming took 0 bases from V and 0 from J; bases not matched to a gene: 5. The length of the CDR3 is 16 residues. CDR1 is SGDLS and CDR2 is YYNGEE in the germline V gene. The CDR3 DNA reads TGTGCCAGCAGCGTAGCACAGGGGTTAATGAACACTGAAGCTTTCTTT. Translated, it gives CASSVAQGLMNTEAFF.

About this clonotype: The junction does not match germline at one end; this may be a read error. This CDR3 is CASSYSESDSSYERYF. Written as DNA, the CDR3 is TGTGCCAGCAGTTACTCGGAATCGGACAGCTCCTACGAGCGGTACTTC. The V and J genes are TRBV6-2 or TRBV6-3 and TRBJ2-7, with D possibly TRBD1 on 6 matching bases. This CDR3 region has 16 residues. Germline V gene sequence: CDR1 MNHEY, CDR2 SVGEGT.